The 3 T cell receptor beta chains reported below all come from one sample, sequenced in a study of blood T cell repertoires in COVID-19. The data were produced by immunoSEQ multiplex PCR, yet TCRdb's version contains in-frame clones alone and is incomplete. Here the sample spans 150,000 or so clones, approximately 80% being singletons. Material for sequencing was PBMCs or T cells enriched from blood (not recorded which). These receptors were obtained from a man aged 50-59 years who had recovered from COVID-19.

This chain links TRBV6-5 with TRBJ2-1; 7 nucleotides agree with TRBD1. In germline, CDR1 is MNHEY, CDR2 SVGAGI. The CDR3 is made up of 15 amino acids. The trim removed 6 bases at V and 2 bases at J, leaving 7 bases unmatched. CDR3 coding DNA: TGTGCCAGCAGAAAACAGGGGTTCCCCTACAATGAGCAGTTCTTC. Amino acids: CASRKQGFPYNEQFF.

V gene TRBV21-1 combines with J gene TRBJ2-2; the table names TRBD2, a call not compared with the DNA. TRBV21-1 is a known pseudogene. This CDR3 is built from 13 residues. CDR3 residues: CAGGGAHTGELFF. The CDR3 region has the DNA TGTGCCGGCGGGGGGGCGCACACCGGGGAGCTGTTTTTT.

The rearrangement links TRBV2 to TRBJ1-1, with 9 nucleotides matching TRBD1. V gave up 5 bases and J gave up 7 bases; unmatched junction bases: 8. The CDR3 loop spans 14 amino acids. Looked up from germline, CDR1 is SNHLY and CDR2 is FYNNEI. The CDR3 DNA is TGTGCCAGCAGTAGACAGGGGGTAAGTGGTGAAGCTTTCTTT. Amino acids: CASSRQGVSGEAFF. Full variable domain (rest looked up from reference TRBV2 and TRBJ1-1): EPEVTQTPSHQVTQMGQEVILRCVPISNHLYFYWYRQILGQKVEFLVSFYNNEISEKSEIFDDQFSVERPDGSNFTLKIRSTKLEDSAMYFCASSRQGVSGEAFFGQGTRLTVV.